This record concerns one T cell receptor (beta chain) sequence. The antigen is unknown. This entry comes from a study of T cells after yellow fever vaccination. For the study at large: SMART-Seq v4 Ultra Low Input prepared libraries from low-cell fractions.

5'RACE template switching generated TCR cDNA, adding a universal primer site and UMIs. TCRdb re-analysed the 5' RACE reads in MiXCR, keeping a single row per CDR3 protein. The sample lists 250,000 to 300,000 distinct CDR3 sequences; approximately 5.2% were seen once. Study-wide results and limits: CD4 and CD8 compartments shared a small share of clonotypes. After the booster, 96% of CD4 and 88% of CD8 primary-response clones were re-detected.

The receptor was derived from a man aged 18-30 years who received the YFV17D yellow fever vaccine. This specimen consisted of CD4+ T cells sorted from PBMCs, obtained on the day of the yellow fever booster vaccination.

CDR3: CASRAVFRGPFTGELFF. The CDR3 coding sequence is TGTGCCAGCCGCGCAGTCTTCAGGGGTCCTTTCACCGGGGAGCTGTTTTTT. V and J are TRBV19 and TRBJ2-2; a possible D gene is TRBD1 (6 bases). This CDR3 contains 17 residues. The V gene's germline CDR1 is LNHDA and CDR2 SQIVND (reference sequence). The V and J ends lost 9 bases and 4 bases respectively, with 24 bases between them.